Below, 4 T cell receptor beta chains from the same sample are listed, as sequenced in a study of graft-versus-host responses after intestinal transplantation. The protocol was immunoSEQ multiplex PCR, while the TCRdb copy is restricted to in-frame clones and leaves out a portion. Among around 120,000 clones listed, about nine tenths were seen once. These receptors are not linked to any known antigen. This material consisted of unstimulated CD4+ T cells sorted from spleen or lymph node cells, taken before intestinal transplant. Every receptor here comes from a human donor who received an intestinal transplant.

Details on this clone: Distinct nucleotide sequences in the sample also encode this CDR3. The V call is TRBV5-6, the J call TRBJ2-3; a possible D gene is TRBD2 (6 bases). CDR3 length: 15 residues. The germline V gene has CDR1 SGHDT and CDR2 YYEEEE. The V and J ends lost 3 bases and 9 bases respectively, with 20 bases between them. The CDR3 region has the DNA TGTGCCAGCAGCTCCCCGCGGGGTGGGGTGGACACGCAGTATTTT. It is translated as CASSSPRGGVDTQYF.

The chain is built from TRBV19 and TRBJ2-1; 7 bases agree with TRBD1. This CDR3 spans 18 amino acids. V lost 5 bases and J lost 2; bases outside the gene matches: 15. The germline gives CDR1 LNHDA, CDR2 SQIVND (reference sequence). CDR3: CASSRPLAQGNAYNEQFF. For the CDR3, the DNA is TGTGCCAGTAGTCGCCCTCTGGCACAGGGGAACGCCTACAATGAGCAGTTCTTC.

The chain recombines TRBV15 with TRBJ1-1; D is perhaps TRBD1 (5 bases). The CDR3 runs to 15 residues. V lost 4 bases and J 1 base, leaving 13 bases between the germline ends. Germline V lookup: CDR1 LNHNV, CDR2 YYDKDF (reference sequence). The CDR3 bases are TGTGCCACCAGCACCCGGGCGGGGCGGAACACTGAAGCTTTCTTT. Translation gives CATSTRAGRNTEAFF.

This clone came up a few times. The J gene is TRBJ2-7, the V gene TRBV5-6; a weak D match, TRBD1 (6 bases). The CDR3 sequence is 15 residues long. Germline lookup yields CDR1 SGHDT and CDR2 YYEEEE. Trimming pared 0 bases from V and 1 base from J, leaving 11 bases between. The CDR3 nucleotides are TGTGCCAGCAGCTTGGGGGGGACACAATCCTACGAGCAGTACTTC. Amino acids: CASSLGGTQSYEQYF.